This T cell receptor beta chain was found in a study of OX40 agonist ivuxolimab in advanced cancers. Regarding the research as a whole: Ivuxolimab, which targeted the costimulatory receptor OX40 (CD134), was an agonistic, fully human IgG2 monoclonal antibody. Intravenous ivuxolimab was administered to patients every 2 weeks at six dose levels: 0.01, 0.1, 0.3, 1.5, 3 and 10 mg/kg. Prior anti-PD-1, anti-PD-L1 or anti-CTLA-4 therapy was permitted, and checkpoint inhibitors had been received by around 39% of dose-escalation patients. The point of sequencing TCRbeta in the periphery was to test whether ivuxolimab changed TCR sequence diversity and drove clonal T-cell expansion. The paper reports the monotherapy dose-escalation portion (N = 52 patients) of the phase I ivuxolimab trial. Among the roughly 50 dose-escalation patients, 19 had hepatocellular carcinoma, around 15 melanoma, 9 renal cell carcinoma and 9 head and neck cancer. Partial responses were achieved by three dose-escalation patients, of whom one had hepatocellular carcinoma and two had cutaneous melanoma. The dose-escalation cohort was around 83% male with a mean age of approximately 60 years, ranging from roughly 23 to 90.

As concerns this clone: What antigen it recognizes has not been identified. No base quality values were provided; no much bigger clone lies one nucleotide off.

Study-level results and caveats: At doses from 0.1 to 3.0 mg/kg, clonal expansion was seen in both CD4+ and CD8+ blood T cells between baseline and week 6. After ivuxolimab, more expanded clones were found on average in CD8+ T cells than in CD4+ T cells. The antigen specificity of the clonally expanded peripheral T cells was not determined. In the 0.1-3.0 mg/kg groups, partial responders had among the lowest normalized peripheral clonal expansion, particularly in CD8+ T cells. Low levels of normalized T-cell clonal expansion were also seen in some patients who did not respond.

From the cysteine up to the phenylalanine, the CDR3 has a length of 15 residues. Just CDR3 DNA is preserved here, 45 bases in frame from base 1. CDR1 SQVTM and CDR2 ANQGSEA were looked up in the germline V gene. V sheds 0 bases and J sheds 2 bases, leaving 11 bases between their ends. Patients with autoimmune disease history or receiving systemic immunosuppression were excluded from the trial. Peripheral blood for TCR sequencing was collected from all dose cohorts at baseline, on cycle 4 day 1, and on cycle 7 day 1. Samples were obtained from an open-label, multicenter, first-in-human phase I dose-escalation trial of ivuxolimab. Adults with locally advanced or metastatic melanoma, renal cell carcinoma, hepatocellular carcinoma or head and neck squamous cell carcinoma were enrolled in the trial. Before TCR sequencing, CD4+ T cells and CD8+ T cells from peripheral blood were sorted into separate populations.

For sequencing of the TCRbeta CDR3 region, genomic DNA was extracted from the sorted cells. The immunoSEQ Assay was used for sequencing of TCRbeta CDR3 regions. TCRdb took over this immuneACCESS table, retaining in-frame rearrangements with V and J assigned. Such tables are incomplete; in checked studies, under half of the missing clones stem from an unresolved V gene, and the remainder is unexplained. Recorded for this sample are some 10,000 clones; roughly 78% of them occurred a single time. 21% of the sample is taken by the ten largest. The sequence was obtained from an adult with an advanced solid tumor such as melanoma, head and neck, liver or kidney cancer. Sequences were derived from CD4+ or CD8+ T cells sorted from blood, sampled in a trial of the OX40 agonist ivuxolimab. The rearranged segments are TRBV29-1 and TRBJ2-1, and the D gene may be TRBD2, 6 bases matching. Here the CDR3 is given as CSVEDGTGAYNEQFF. The nucleotide sequence reads TGCAGCGTTGAAGATGGGACGGGGGCCTACAATGAGCAGTTCTTC.